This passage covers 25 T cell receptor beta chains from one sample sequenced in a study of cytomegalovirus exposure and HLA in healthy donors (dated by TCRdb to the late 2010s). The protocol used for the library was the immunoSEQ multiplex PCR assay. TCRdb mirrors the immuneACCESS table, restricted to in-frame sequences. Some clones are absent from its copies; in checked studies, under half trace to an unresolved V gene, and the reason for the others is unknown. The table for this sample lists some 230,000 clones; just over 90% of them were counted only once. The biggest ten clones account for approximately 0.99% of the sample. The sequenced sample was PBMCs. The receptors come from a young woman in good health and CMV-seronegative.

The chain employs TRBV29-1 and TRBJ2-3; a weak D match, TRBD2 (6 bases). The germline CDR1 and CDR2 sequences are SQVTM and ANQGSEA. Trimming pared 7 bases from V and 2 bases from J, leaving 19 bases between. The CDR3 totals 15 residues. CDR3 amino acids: CSGAGTFPSTDTQYF. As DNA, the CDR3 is TGCAGCGGTGCCGGGACTTTCCCCTCCACAGATACGCAGTATTTT.

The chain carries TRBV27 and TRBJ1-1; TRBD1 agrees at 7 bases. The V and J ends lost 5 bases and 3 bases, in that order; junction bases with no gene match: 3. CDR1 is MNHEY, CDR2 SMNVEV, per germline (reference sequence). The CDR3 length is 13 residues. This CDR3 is CASSGQVYTEAFF. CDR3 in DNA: TGTGCCAGCAGTGGACAGGTATACACTGAAGCTTTCTTT.

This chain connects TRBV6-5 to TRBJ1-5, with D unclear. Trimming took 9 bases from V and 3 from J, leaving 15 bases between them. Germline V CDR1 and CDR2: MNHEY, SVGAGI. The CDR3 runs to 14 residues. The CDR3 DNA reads TGTGCCAGTGGGAGGCCGGATTTCAATCAGCCCCAGCATTTT. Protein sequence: CASGRPDFNQPQHF.

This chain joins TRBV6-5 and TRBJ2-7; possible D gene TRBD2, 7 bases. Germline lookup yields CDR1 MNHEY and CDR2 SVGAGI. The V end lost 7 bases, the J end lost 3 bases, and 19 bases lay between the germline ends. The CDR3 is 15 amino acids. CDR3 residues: CASTPFGGANYEQYF. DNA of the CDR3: TGTGCCAGCACCCCCTTTGGGGGGGCGAACTACGAGCAGTACTTC.

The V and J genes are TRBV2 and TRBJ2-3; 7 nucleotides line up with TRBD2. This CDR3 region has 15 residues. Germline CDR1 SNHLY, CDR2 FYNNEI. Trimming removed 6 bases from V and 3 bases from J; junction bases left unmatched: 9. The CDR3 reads CASRPGLPGTDTQYF. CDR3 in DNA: TGTGCCAGCAGGCCGGGACTACCCGGGACAGATACGCAGTATTTT.

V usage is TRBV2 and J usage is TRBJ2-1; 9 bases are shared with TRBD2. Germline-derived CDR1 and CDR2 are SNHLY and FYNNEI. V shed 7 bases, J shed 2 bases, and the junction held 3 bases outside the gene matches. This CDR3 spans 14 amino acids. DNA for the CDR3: TGTGCCAGCAAAGGGACTAGCACCTACAATGAGCAGTTCTTC. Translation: CASKGTSTYNEQFF.

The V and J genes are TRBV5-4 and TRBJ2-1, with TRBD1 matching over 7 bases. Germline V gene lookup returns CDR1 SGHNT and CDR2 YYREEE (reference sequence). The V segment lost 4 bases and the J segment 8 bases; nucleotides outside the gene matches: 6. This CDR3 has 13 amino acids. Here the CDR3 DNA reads TGTGCCAGCAGCCAGGGACAGTCGGATGAGCAGTTCTTC. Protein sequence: CASSQGQSDEQFF.

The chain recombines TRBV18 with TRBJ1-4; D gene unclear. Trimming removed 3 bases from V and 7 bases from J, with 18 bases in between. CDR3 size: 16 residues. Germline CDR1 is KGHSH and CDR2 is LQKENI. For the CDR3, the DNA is TGTGCCAGCTCACCCCGGGTTCCCCGCCGGGGTGAAAAACTGTTTTTT. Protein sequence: CASSPRVPRRGEKLFF.

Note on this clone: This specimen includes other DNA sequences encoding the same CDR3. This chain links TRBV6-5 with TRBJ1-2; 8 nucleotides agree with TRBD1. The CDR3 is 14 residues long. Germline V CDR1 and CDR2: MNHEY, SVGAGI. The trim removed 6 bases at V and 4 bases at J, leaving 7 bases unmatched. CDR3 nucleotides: TGTGCCAGCAGCCGCGGACAGGGTGCCTATGGCTACACCTTC. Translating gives CASSRGQGAYGYTF.

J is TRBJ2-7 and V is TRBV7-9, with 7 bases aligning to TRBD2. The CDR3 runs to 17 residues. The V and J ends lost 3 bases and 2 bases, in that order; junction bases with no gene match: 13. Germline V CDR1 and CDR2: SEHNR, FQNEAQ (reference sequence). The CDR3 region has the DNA TGTGCCAGCAGCTTGCAACTAGCGACAGAGGTAACCTACGAGCAGTACTTC. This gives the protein CASSLQLATEVTYEQYF.

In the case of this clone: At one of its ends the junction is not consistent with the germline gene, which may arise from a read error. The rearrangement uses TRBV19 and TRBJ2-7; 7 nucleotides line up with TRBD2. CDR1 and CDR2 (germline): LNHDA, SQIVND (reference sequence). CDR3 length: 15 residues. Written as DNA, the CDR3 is TGTGCCAGTCACGCGGGAGAGCGGGGCTCCCACGAGCAGTACTTC. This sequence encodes CASHAGERGSHEQYF.

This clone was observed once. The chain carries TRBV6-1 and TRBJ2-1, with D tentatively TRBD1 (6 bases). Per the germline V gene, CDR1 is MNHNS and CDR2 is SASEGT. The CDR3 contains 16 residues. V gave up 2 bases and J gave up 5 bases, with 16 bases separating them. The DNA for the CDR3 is TGTGCCAGCAGTGAAAGAGAGACAGGTCGGCACAATGAGCAGTTCTTC. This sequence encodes CASSERETGRHNEQFF.

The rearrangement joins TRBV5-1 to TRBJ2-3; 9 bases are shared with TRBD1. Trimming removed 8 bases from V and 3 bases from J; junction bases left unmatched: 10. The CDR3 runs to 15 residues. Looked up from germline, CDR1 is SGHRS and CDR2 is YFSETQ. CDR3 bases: TGCGCCAGTTCCGATTGGGACAGGGAGACAGATACGCAGTATTTT. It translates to CASSDWDRETDTQYF.

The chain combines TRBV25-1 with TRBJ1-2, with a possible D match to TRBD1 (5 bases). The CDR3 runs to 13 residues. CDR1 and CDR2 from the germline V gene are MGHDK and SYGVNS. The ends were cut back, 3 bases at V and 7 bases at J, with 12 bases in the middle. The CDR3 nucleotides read TGTGCCAGCAGTGAGCCAGGGAGGTCTGGCTACACCTTC. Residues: CASSEPGRSGYTF.

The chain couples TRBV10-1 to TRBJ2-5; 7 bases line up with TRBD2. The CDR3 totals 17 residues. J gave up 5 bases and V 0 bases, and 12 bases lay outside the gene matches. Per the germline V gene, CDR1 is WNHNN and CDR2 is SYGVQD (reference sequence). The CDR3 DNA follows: TGCGCCAGCAGTGAGTCCGCCGGGGGGAGCAGTTCGGAGACCCAGTACTTC. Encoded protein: CASSESAGGSSSETQYF.

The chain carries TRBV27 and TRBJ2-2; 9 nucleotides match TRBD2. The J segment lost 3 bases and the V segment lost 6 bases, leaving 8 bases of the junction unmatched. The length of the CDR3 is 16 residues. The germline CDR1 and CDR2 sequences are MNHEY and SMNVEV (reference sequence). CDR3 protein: CASSRLAAPDTGELFF. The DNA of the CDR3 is TGTGCCAGCAGCAGACTAGCGGCCCCCGACACCGGGGAGCTGTTTTTT.

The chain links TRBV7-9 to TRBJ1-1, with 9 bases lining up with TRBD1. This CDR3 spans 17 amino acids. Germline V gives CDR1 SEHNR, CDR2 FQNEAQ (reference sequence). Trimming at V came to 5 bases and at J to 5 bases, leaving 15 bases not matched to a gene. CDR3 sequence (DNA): TGTGCCAGCAGCCGAGACGACAAATGGGACAGGGAAACTGAAGCTTTCTTT. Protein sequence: CASSRDDKWDRETEAFF. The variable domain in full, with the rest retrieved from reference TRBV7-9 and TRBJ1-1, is DTGVSQNPRHKITKRGQNVTFRCDPISEHNRLYWYRQTLGQGPEFLTYFQNEAQLEKSRLLSDRFSAERPKGSFSTLEIQRTEQGDSAMYLCASSRDDKWDRETEAFFGQGTRLTVV.

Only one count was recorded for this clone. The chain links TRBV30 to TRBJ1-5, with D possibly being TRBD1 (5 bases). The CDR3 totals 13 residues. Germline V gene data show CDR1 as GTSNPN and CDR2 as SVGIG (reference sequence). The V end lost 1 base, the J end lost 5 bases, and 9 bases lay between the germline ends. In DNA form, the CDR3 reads TGTGCCTGGAGTGGACAGAGATATCAGCCCCAGCATTTT. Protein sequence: CAWSGQRYQPQHF.

The chain's CDR3 is CAFTPTVVSYEQYF. The CDR3 DNA follows: TGTGCCTTTACCCCGACAGTGGTCTCCTACGAGCAGTACTTC. The chain uses TRBV30 and TRBJ2-7, with D tentatively TRBD1 (5 bases). This CDR3 has 14 amino acids. CDR1 GTSNPN and CDR2 SVGIG come from the germline V gene (reference sequence). Trimming pared 7 bases from V and 0 bases from J, leaving 16 bases between.

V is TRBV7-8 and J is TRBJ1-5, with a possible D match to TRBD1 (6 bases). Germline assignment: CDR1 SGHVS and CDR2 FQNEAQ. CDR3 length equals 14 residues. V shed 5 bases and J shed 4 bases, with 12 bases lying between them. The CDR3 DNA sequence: TGTGCCAGCAGCCCGCAGAGGGGGAATCAGCCCCAGCATTTT. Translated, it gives CASSPQRGNQPQHF.

The CDR3 sequence is CASSLEASGRSSEQYF. The CDR3 bases are TGTGCCAGCAGCTTAGAGGCTAGCGGGAGATCTAGCGAGCAGTACTTC. The genes are TRBV11-2 and TRBJ2-7; 10 bases map to TRBD2. The CDR3 is 16 residues long. In germline, CDR1 is SGHAT, CDR2 FQNNGV. V was pared by 0 bases and J by 6 bases, with 8 bases of the junction left unmatched.

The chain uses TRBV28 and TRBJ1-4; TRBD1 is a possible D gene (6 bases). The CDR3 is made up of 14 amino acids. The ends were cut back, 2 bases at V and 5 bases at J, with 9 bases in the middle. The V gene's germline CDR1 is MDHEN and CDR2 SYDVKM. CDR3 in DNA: TGTGCCAGCAGTTTACAGGGGATAAATGAAAAACTGTTTTTT. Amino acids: CASSLQGINEKLFF.

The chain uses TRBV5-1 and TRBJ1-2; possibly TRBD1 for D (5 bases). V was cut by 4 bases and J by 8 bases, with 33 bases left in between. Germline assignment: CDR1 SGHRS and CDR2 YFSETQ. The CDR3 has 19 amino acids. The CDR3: CASSAGYMGQGRSGEGYTF. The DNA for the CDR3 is TGCGCCAGCAGCGCCGGGTACATGGGGCAGGGCCGGTCGGGAGAGGGCTACACCTTC.

The CDR3 nucleotides are TGTGCCAGCAGCTTAGGCCACTGGGAGACCCAGTACTTC. Its protein is CASSLGHWETQYF. The chain uses TRBV7-6 and TRBJ2-5; D ambiguous. V gave up 1 base and J gave up 5 bases, with 8 bases separating them. In germline, CDR1 is SGHVS, CDR2 FNYEAQ. This CDR3 has 13 residues.

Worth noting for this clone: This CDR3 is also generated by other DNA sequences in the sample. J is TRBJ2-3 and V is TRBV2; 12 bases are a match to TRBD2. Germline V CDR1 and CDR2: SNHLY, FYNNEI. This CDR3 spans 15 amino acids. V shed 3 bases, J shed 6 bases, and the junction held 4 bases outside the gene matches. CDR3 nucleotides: TGTGCCAGCAGTGAGTTGGGACTAGCGGGTGATACGCAGTATTTT. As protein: CASSELGLAGDTQYF.